A selection of T cell receptor beta chains follows, all from one sample in a study of shared clonotypes between healthy human individuals. The table came from immunoSEQ multiplex PCR; TCRdb's copy has only in-frame clones and leaves some out. The repertoire holds about 79,000 clones, with 60% to 65% as singletons. Sequences were obtained from memory CD8+ T cells sorted from blood. These receptors came from a man younger than 40 in good health. Both conserved end residues are part of each CDR3. A D gene is named only where the DNA matches it firmly. Some rows mark clone size as missing; the rest say once, few, many or name a class of expanded clone.

>.|14|TRBJ1-2|.|TRBV29-1
TGCAGCGTCGAAGGGACGGTCGTCGGAGATGGCTACACCTTC
CSVEGTVVGDGYTF
>.|13|TRBJ2-7|.|TRBV6-1
TGTGCCAGCAGTGTTAACAGGTACTACGAGCAGTACTTC
CASSVNRYYEQYF
>.|15|TRBJ2-7|.|TRBV7-2
TGTGCCAGCAGCTTAGGATGGGGCCTCTCCTACGAGCAGTACTTC
CASSLGWGLSYEQYF
>.|19|TRBJ1-5|.|TRBV28
TGTGCCAGCAGTCACCCATATCTGGGGCGCGATACGGGCAATCAGCCCCAGCATTTT
CASSHPYLGRDTGNQPQHF
>.|13|TRBJ2-1|TRBD2|TRBV19
TGTGCCAGTACCATAACTAGCGGCAATGAGCAGTTCTTC
CASTITSGNEQFF
>.|15|TRBJ2-5|.|TRBV19
TGTGCCAGTATCAAGTTCGGAGCGAGGGGAGAGACCCAGTACTTC
CASIKFGARGETQYF
>.|14|TRBJ1-4|TRBD1|TRBV25-1
TGTGCCAGCAGTGGGACAGGGGATGTGGAAAAACTGTTTTTT
CASSGTGDVEKLFF
>.|17|TRBJ2-7|TRBD2|TRBV25-1
TGTGCCAGCAGTGGACCACATGGCGGGAGGAGGCAGCCCGAGCAGTACTTC
CASSGPHGGRRQPEQYF
>.|15|TRBJ2-7|.|TRBV4-2
TGTGCCAGCAGCCAATTGTACAGGTCAACGGACGAGCAGTACTTC
CASSQLYRSTDEQYF
>.|14|TRBJ2-6|.|TRBV27
TGTGCCAGCAGTTTACAGATTGGGGCCAACGTCCTGACTTTC
CASSLQIGANVLTF
>.|15|TRBJ2-3|TRBD1|TRBV28
TGTGCCAGCAGTCGGGACAGATCTAGCACAGATACGCAGTATTTT
CASSRDRSSTDTQYF
>.|16|TRBJ2-7|TRBD1|TRBV28
TGTGCCAGCAGTCCCAGACCCGGGACAGCCCGCTACGAGCAGTACTTC
CASSPRPGTARYEQYF
>.|14|TRBJ2-5|.|TRBV19
TGTGCCAGTAGTCCCTCGGGGGTACAAGAGACCCAGTACTTC
CASSPSGVQETQYF
>many|12|TRBJ1-5|.|TRBV6-5
TGTGCCAGCAGTTACTCGGGTCAGCCCCAGCATTTT
CASSYSGQPQHF
>.|16|TRBJ2-5|TRBD2|TRBV11-2
TGTGCCAGCAGCTTGTGGACTAGCGAGGGGCAAGAGACCCAGTACTTC
CASSLWTSEGQETQYF
>.|16|TRBJ2-1|.|TRBV9
TGTGCCAGCAGCGCCGATGAGGGGAGCTCCTACAATGAGCAGTTCTTC
CASSADEGSSYNEQFF
>.|14|TRBJ2-1|TRBD2|TRBV28
TGTGCCAGCAGCGGCGGGAGCTCCTACAATGAGCAGTTCTTC
CASSGGSSYNEQFF
>.|15|TRBJ2-7|TRBD2|TRBV30
TGTGCCTACACTAGCGGGAGCTTAGTTACCAACGAGCAGTACTTC
CAYTSGSLVTNEQYF
>.|17|TRBJ2-7|TRBD1|TRBV11-2
TGTGCCAGCAGCCTCTCAACCGGGACAGGGCTCCCCTACGAGCAGTACTTC
CASSLSTGTGLPYEQYF
>.|18|TRBJ2-6|TRBD1|TRBV7-8
TGTGCCAGCAGCAGGAAGGACAGGGCATTTTCTGGGGCCAACGTCCTGACTTTC
CASSRKDRAFSGANVLTF
>.|15|TRBJ2-3|.|TRBV9
TGTGCCAGCAGCGTAGGGAGTCTGCGCACAGATACGCAGTATTTT
CASSVGSLRTDTQYF
>.|14|TRBJ1-2|.|TRBV14
TGTGCCAGCAGCTCCAGTCAGTCCTACTATGGCTACACCTTC
CASSSSQSYYGYTF
>.|13|TRBJ2-1|.|TRBV5-5
TGTGCCAGCAGCACAGCTAAGTTCAATGAGCAGTTCTTC
CASSTAKFNEQFF
>many|16|TRBJ2-7|.|TRBV28
TGTGCCAGCAGTGGGGGGCTAAGCGGGTCCCCCTACGAGCAGTACTTC
CASSGGLSGSPYEQYF
>.|16|TRBJ2-7|TRBD2|TRBV11-2
TGTGCCAGCAGCCCCCCAAGAGGACTAGCGGCCTACGAGCAGTACTTC
CASSPPRGLAAYEQYF
>few|18|TRBJ1-5|.|TRBV4-1
TGCGCCAGCAGCCAAGGTATAGGGGAGGGAAGTGGAAATCAGCCCCAGCATTTT
CASSQGIGEGSGNQPQHF
>.|14|TRBJ1-5|.|TRBV18
TGTGCCAGCTCAGAGTGGGATAGCAATCAGCCCCAGCATTTT
CASSEWDSNQPQHF